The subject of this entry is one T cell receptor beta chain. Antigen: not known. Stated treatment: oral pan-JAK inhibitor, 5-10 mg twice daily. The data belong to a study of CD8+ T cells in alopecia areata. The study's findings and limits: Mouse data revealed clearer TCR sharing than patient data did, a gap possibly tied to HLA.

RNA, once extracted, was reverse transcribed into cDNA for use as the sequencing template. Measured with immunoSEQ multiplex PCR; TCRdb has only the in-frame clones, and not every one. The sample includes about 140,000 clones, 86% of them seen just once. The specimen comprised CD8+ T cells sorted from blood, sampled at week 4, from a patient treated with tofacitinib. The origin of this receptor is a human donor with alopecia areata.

CDR3 in amino acids: CASSLPGPAWETQYF. The DNA of the CDR3 is TGTGCCAGTAGTCTGCCGGGCCCTGCATGGGAGACCCAGTACTTC. J is TRBJ2-5 and V is TRBV19; D gene ambiguous. V was clipped by 5 bases and J by 5 bases, with 18 bases between them. The CDR3 covers 15 residues. Per germline, CDR1 LNHDA and CDR2 SQIVND (reference sequence).